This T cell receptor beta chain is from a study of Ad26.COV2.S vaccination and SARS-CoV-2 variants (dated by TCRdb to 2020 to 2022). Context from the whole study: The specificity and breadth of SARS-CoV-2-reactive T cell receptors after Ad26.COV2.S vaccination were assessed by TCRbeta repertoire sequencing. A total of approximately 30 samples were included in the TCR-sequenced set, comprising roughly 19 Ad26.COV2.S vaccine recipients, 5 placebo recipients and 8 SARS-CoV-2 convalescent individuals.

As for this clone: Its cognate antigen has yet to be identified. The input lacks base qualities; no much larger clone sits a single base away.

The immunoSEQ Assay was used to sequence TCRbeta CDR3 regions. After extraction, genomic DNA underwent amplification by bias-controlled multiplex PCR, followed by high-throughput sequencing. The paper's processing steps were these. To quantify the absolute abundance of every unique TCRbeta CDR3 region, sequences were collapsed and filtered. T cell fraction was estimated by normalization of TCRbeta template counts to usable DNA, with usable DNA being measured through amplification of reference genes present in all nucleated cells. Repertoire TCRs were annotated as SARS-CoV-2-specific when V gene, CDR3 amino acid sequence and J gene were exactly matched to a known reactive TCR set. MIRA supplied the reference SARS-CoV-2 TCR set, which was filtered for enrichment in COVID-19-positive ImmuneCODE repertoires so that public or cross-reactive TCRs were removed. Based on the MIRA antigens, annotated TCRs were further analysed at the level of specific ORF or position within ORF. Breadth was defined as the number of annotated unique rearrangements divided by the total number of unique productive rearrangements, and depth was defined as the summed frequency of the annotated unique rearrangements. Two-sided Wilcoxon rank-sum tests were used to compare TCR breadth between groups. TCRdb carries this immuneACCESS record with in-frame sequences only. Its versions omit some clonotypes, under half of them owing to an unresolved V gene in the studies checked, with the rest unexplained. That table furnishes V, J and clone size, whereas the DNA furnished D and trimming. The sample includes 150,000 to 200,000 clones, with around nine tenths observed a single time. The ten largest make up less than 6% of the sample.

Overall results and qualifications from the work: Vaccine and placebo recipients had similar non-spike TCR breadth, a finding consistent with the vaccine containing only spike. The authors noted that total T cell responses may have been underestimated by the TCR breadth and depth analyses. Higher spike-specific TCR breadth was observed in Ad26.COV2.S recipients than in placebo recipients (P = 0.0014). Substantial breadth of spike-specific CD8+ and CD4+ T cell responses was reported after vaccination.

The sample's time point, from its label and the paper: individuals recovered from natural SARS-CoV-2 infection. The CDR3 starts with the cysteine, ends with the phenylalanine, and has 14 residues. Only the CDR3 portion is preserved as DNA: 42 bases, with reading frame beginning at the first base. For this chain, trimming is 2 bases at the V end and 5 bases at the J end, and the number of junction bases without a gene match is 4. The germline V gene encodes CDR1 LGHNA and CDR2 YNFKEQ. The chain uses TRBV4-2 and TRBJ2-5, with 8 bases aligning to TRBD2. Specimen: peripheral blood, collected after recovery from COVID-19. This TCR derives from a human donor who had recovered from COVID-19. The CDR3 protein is CASSQLAGGETQYF. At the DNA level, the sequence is TGTGCCAGCAGCCAACTAGCGGGCGGGGAGACCCAGTACTTC.